Following are 9 T cell receptor beta chains from one sample sequenced in a study of blood T cells in healthy people across ages. A sample-barcoded 5' primer and a J-beta primer mix were used in a second PCR of about 7 to 11 cycles. TCRdb analysed the 5' RACE reads with MiXCR anew, one entry per CDR3 protein. Among about 1.1 million distinct CDR3 sequences listed, roughly two fifths were seen once. Material: blood. These TCRs come from a man between 18 and 29 years old in good health.

The rearrangement joins TRBV9 to TRBJ2-1; the D gene could be TRBD1 or TRBD2 (6 bases each). The germline V gene encodes CDR1 SGDLS and CDR2 YYNGEE. The length of the CDR3 is 14 residues. V lost 3 bases, J lost 8 bases, and 15 bases lay in between. The CDR3 protein is CASSGQGGGYEQFF. CDR3 in DNA: TGTGCCAGCAGCGGACAAGGAGGGGGATATGAGCAGTTCTTC.

The gene calls are TRBV29-1 and TRBJ1-5; TRBD1 aligns across 7 bases. Germline V gene lookup returns CDR1 SQVTM and CDR2 ANQGSEA. CDR3 length: 13 residues. V lost 4 bases, J lost 4 bases, and 4 bases stayed unmatched. CDR3 nucleotides: TGCAGCGTTGCGGGACAGCTGAATCAGCCCCAGCATTTT. Its protein is CSVAGQLNQPQHF.

V usage is TRBV5-1 and J usage is TRBJ2-3, with D unclear. Germline CDR1 is SGHRS and CDR2 is YFSETQ. The CDR3 totals 14 residues. Trimming left V 3 bases short and J 1 base short, with 9 bases between. The CDR3 DNA reads TGCGCCAGCAGCTCCGCGGAAGGCACAGATACGCAGTATTTT. As protein: CASSSAEGTDTQYF.

Only a few counts were recorded for this clonotype. The chain joins TRBV5-6 to TRBJ2-3; D may correspond to TRBD1 or TRBD2 (6 bases each). Looked up from germline, CDR1 is SGHDT and CDR2 is YYEEEE. The CDR3 loop spans 14 amino acids. Trimming stripped 1 base from V and 3 bases from J, with 9 bases between. The CDR3 loop is CASSLRGETDTQYF. Written as DNA, the CDR3 is TGTGCCAGCAGCTTGAGGGGGGAGACAGATACGCAGTATTTT. Complete variable domain (other parts from reference TRBV5-6 and TRBJ2-3): DAGVTQSPTHLIKTRGQQVTLRCSPKSGHDTVSWYQQALGQGPQFIFQYYEEEERQRGNFPDRFSGHQFPNYSSELNVNALLLGDSALYLCASSLRGETDTQYFGPGTRLTVL.

About this clonotype: This sequence may be a read error, since a much larger clone differs from it by one base. The rearrangement links TRBV6-2 or TRBV6-3 to TRBJ2-4; 10 positions agree with TRBD2. The V gene end was trimmed by 7 bases and the J gene end by 13 bases; junction bases not matched to a gene: 19. Germline V gives CDR1 MNHEY, CDR2 SVGEGT. The CDR3 is 16 amino acids. CDR3 residues: CASIPIAGGTYNEQYF. The DNA of the CDR3 is TGTGCCAGCATCCCCATAGCGGGGGGTACCTACAATGAGCAGTACTTC.

The chain uses TRBV6-5 and TRBJ1-2; perhaps TRBD1 as D (6 bases). The V end was cut by 6 bases, the J end by 4 bases, with 15 bases between. CDR1 is MNHEY and CDR2 is SVGAGI in the germline V gene. There are 14 residues in the CDR3. CDR3 DNA sequence: TGTGCCAGCAGCACAGGGCGGAGCGTCTATGGCTACACCTTC. Its translation is CASSTGRSVYGYTF.

The chain uses TRBV5-5 and TRBJ2-1; TRBD2 matches 7 bases. The junction had 8 bases not matched to a gene; V was cut back by 3 bases and J by 5 bases. There are 15 residues in the CDR3. Looked up from germline, CDR1 is SGHKS and CDR2 is YYEKEE (reference sequence). CDR3 sequence reads: CASSSSGIRDNEQFF. The CDR3 DNA sequence: TGTGCCAGCAGCTCCAGCGGGATTAGGGACAATGAGCAGTTCTTC.

This sequence joins TRBV4-3 and TRBJ1-2, with no clear D. Germline values: CDR1 LGHNA, CDR2 YSLEER. The CDR3 length is 16 residues. V was shortened by 0 bases and J by 3 bases, with 14 bases between the two germline ends. CDR3 protein: CASSQEDQRAYYGYTF. In nucleotides, the CDR3 is TGCGCCAGCAGCCAAGAGGATCAAAGAGCATACTATGGCTACACCTTC.

The chain employs TRBV27 and TRBJ1-2, with D hard to call. CDR1 is MNHEY and CDR2 is SMNVEV in the germline V gene (reference sequence). The CDR3 runs 14 residues. Trimming cost V 3 bases and J 7 bases, with 15 bases left between them. CDR3 nucleotide sequence: TGTGCCAGCAGTTTCGACACCAACCCTATTGGCTACACCTTC. Translated: CASSFDTNPIGYTF.